A single T cell receptor (beta chain) is shown here with its context. Antigen unknown. The sample comes from a study of T-cell reconstitution after alpha-beta-depleted transplantation in children. Whole-study findings and limits: After one year, T-cell counts and TCRbeta diversity mostly came from new T cells. Expanded clones from the graft, numbering several hundred, reportedly supplied alpha-beta T cells about two months after transplant. High day-60 TCRbeta diversity in some patients came from surviving recipient T cells and thymic progenitors.

It was with unique molecular identifiers that the TCRbeta library was prepared. From the PCR reads, TCRdb called clonotypes with MiXCR, one entry per CDR3 protein. The data hold approximately 110,000 distinct CDR3 sequences, with 10% observed a single time. This receptor was identified in a boy aged 2 to 10 with acute lymphoblastic leukemia, due to receive a stem cell transplant. The specimen comprised PBMCs, sampled before TCRalphabeta/CD19-depleted stem cell transplant.

This CDR3 is CASSKGTGHYRQFF. The CDR3 DNA sequence: TGTGCCAGCAGCAAAGGGACCGGACATTATAGACAGTTCTTC. The chain carries TRBV21-1 and TRBJ2-1; the D call TRBD1 from the table was never checked on the DNA. TRBV21-1 counts as a pseudogene. The CDR3 totals 14 residues.